The entry below gives a single T cell receptor (beta chain) sequence along with its context. There are 14 residues in the CDR3. The V and J ends lost 7 bases and 4 bases respectively, with 16 bases between them. Germline lookup yields CDR1 MGHRA and CDR2 YSYEKL. PCR was performed using 60 Vbeta and 13 Jbeta primers. The assay was immunoSEQ multiplex PCR, and TCRdb's table has in-frame clones only and misses some. The sample yields roughly 100,000 clones, of which the top ten take up 0.59%. The sample originates from a study of cytomegalovirus exposure and HLA in healthy donors. The study sampled nominally healthy donors, though unrecorded immune exposures were likely.

The rearrangement links TRBV4-1 to TRBJ1-1; TRBD1 might be the D (5 bases). The sequencing sample was made of PBMCs. This TCR came from a middle-aged man in good health and CMV-seronegative. The CDR3 reads CASTITGSGTEAFF. The CDR3 coding sequence is TGCGCCAGCACCATCACAGGCAGTGGCACTGAAGCTTTCTTT.